The clone carrying this T cell receptor (beta chain) was recorded at least ten times. Its cognate antigen is unknown. This specimen comes from a study of tumor and adjacent non-tumor tissue in lung cancer. Study information: Samples averaged roughly 4.4 million productive TCRbeta reads each.

Study-wide findings and caveats: In normal lung, the top 100 clones were significantly more dominant than in tumor. Compared with tumor, normal lung showed significantly lower TCR diversity.

Germline assignment: CDR1 MNHEY and CDR2 SVGAGI. The V and J ends lost 7 bases and 8 bases, in that order; junction bases with no gene match: 12. The CDR3 length is 14 residues. RNA was extracted from bulk tissue without any cell sorting. Three rounds of nested PCR, following a modified ARM-PCR protocol, produced the TCRbeta library. TCRdb called the multiplex PCR reads again in MiXCR, with one record for every CDR3 protein. The sample records around 120,000 distinct CDR3 sequences, 66% being singletons. The sequenced material came from lung tumor tissue. The gene calls are TRBV6-5 and TRBJ1-2; 8 nucleotides align to TRBD1. The receptor comes from a man younger than 40 with non-small cell lung cancer. The CDR3 DNA reads as TGTGCCAGCACGGGGTCAGGGGGCGCGGGAGGCTACACCTTC. This gives the protein CASTGSGGAGGYTF.